These 3 T cell receptor beta chains were all obtained from the same sample, sequenced in a study of patients and donors after allogeneic stem cell transplantation. TCRdb independently ran MiXCR on the RT-PCR reads; one entry per CDR3 protein. The sample includes 110,000 or so distinct CDR3 sequences, around 33% of them seen just once. What was sequenced was blood, either unsorted or a sorted T cell fraction (not recorded which). The source of these receptors is a human donor who was either an allogeneic HSCT recipient or a stem cell or donor lymphocyte infusion donor (not recorded which). It is not recorded whose cells these are; they may come from a transplant donor.

This clonotype was seen at least ten times. The chain combines TRBV29-1 with TRBJ2-3; D remains ambiguous. CDR3 length: 12 residues. Germline CDR1 SQVTM, CDR2 ANQGSEA. Trimming cost V 7 bases and J 6 bases, with 14 bases left between them. CDR3 amino acids: CSGEVVPDTQYF. The CDR3 coding sequence is TGCAGCGGTGAGGTAGTTCCCGATACGCAGTATTTT.

The CDR3 loop reads CASSPRDSFNYGYTF. CDR3 in DNA: TGTGCCAGCAGTCCCCGGGACAGTTTTAACTATGGCTACACCTTC. The gene calls are TRBV27 and TRBJ1-2, with 7 nucleotides matching TRBD1. Germline V CDR1 and CDR2: MNHEY, SMNVEV (reference sequence). The ends lost 5 bases at V and 1 base at J; junction bases unmatched: 7. The CDR3 loop spans 15 amino acids.

The gene calls are TRBV20-1 and TRBJ2-1; D unresolved. V was pared by 8 bases and J by 4 bases, with 15 bases between. The germline V gene has CDR1 DFQATT and CDR2 SNEGSKA (reference sequence). The CDR3 loop spans 13 amino acids. CDR3 amino acids: CSTRLRAYNEQFF. The CDR3 nucleotides are TGCAGTACCCGGCTTCGGGCTTACAATGAGCAGTTCTTC.